This TCR beta chain emerged from a study of a mutant IDH1 vaccine in newly diagnosed glioma. Worth noting for this clone: Antigen: not known.

The junction had 10 bases not matched to a gene; V was cut back by 6 bases and J by 3 bases. Germline CDR1 reads MNHEY; CDR2 reads SMNVEV (reference sequence). This CDR3 region has 16 residues. Sequencing was performed with immunoSEQ multiplex PCR; in TCRdb, only in-frame clones are kept and a portion is missing. The sample records about 46,000 clones, almost 95% being singletons. Time point defined: week 35, safety follow-up. Vaccination comprised doses that each held 300 ug of mutant IDH1 20-mer peptide, plus topical imiquimod. The sequence was collected from a middle-aged man with glioma. The chain joins TRBV27 to TRBJ1-4, with 7 bases fitting TRBD1. The starting material was PBMCs, obtained from a glioma patient whose treatment included an IDH1 peptide vaccine. CDR3: CASRRWEGAANEKLFF. The CDR3 bases are TGTGCCAGCAGACGTTGGGAGGGGGCTGCTAATGAAAAACTGTTTTTT.